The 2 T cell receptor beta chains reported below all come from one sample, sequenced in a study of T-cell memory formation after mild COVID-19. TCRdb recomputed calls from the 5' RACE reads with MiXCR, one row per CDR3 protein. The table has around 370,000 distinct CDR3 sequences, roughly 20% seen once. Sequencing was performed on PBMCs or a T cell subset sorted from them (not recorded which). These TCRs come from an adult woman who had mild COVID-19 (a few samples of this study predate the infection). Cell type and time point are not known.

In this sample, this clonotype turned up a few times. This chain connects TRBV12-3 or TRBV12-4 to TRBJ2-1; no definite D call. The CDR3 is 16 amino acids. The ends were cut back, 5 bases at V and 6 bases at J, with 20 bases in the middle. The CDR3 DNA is TGTGCCAGCAGTCCCCGGTTCGGAGTAGTTCCCAATGAGCAGTTCTTC. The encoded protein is CASSPRFGVVPNEQFF.

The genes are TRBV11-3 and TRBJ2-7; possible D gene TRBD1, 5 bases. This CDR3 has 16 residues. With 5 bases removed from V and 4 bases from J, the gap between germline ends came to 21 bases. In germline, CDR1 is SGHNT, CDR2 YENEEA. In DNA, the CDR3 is TGTGCCAGCAGCCGCCGACAGTTTGGGTCGTTATACGAGCAGTACTTC. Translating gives CASSRRQFGSLYEQYF.